This TCR beta chain derives from a study of blood T cell repertoires in COVID-19. Study-wide background: The origin of the acute and convalescent COVID-19 samples was the United States, Italy and Spain.

V trimming: 0 bases; J trimming: 0 bases; junction bases outside the gene matches: 0. The CDR3 has 16 residues. Germline V gene sequence: CDR1 MNHNS, CDR2 SASEGT. Followed longitudinally, the Seattle patients had been enrolled during active infection. TCRdb keeps only in-frame clones here, not all; method: immunoSEQ multiplex PCR. Among some 270,000 clones listed, around 86% were seen once. The chain is built from TRBV6-1 and TRBJ1-5, with 9 positions matching TRBD1. The origin of this receptor is an elderly woman with COVID-19, enrolled during active disease. The material sequenced was peripheral blood. CDR3 in DNA: TGTGCCAGCAGTGAAGCGACAGGGGGTAGCAATCAGCCCCAGCATTTT. Translating it yields CASSEATGGSNQPQHF.